The entry below gives a single TCR beta chain sequence along with its context. In its sample, this clone was seen a few times. Its antigen is unknown. No per-base quality is available; no much larger clone lies one base away. This specimen comes from a study of cytomegalovirus exposure and HLA in healthy donors (dated by TCRdb to about 2017). For the wider study: According to an earlier analysis of several hundred of the donors, about 179 million T cells yielded 117 million unique TCR beta sequences and approximately 300 Gb of sequence data. Roughly 300 gigabases of sequencing data and around 88 million unique TCR sequences made up an early release that covered approximately 700 HLA-typed donors. Of the roughly 400 genotyped donors, roughly 80% fell in the genetic ancestry cluster associated with self-reported Caucasian donors. Five DR-DQ haplotypes were treated as single units for association and clustering because of strong linkage in the cohort. To predict cytomegalovirus infection status, the study brought together high-throughput TCR immunosequencing, statistical association of individual TCRs with disease status, and machine learning. Alongside the repertoire data, information on donor age, sex, ethnicity and CMV serostatus was compiled. The number of typed donors differed by locus: about 620-640 for A, B, C, DRB1 and DQB1; some 500 for DQA1; some 590 for DPA1; and 400 to 480 for DPB1. Among about 370 genotyped donors of the cohort, an average of around 250,000 unique TCR beta nucleotide sequences was sequenced per donor, of which approximately 18% were non-productive. In the later analysis, no new phenotypic data were used to find candidate immune exposures; instead, reliance was placed on TCR beta sequences and their occurrence across donors. The study was designed to test whether signatures of past pathogen exposure could be identified by cataloging public T cell receptors. Every repertoire in the discovery cohort had been generated on one and the same sequencing platform. The T cell repertoires of under 700 subjects were profiled by immunosequencing and related to cytomegalovirus serostatus. In a later genetic analysis, genome-wide SNP genotypes for 398 of the 666 donors were used, and that subset was treated as a discovery cohort. To decide whether each TCR beta V gene segment behaved as functional or pseudogenic, an earlier analysis of some 570 of the donors relied on high-throughput TCR beta sequencing. A later analysis re-examined previously published TCR beta repertoires from more than 650 donors and added high-resolution HLA genotyping to investigate patterns of TCR occurrence. Besides the first cohort of around 700 subjects, a separate validation cohort made up of roughly 120 different subjects was used. Class I and class II HLA loci were covered by the typing at four-digit resolution.

Findings and caveats that apply to the study as a whole: A later analysis found that TCR association rates varied across HLA loci, with DRB1 alleles showing the most associated TCRs and HLA-C alleles the fewest. The authors suggested that the approach could potentially be generalized to other disease states and immunological phenotypes. Because counts were too low, under 20 rarely observed V segments, including chromosome 9 orphons, were left out of the earlier analysis of approximately 580 of the donors. The sequencing pipeline was judged likely to have produced a cluster of highly shared sequence variants as a technical artifact. In vitro tests confirmed that a few of the cytomegalovirus-associated TCR beta chains recognize cytomegalovirus antigens. In a later analysis, most CMV-associated TCR beta chains were found to appear HLA-restricted, with HLA associations seemingly driven largely by CMV exposure. Most TCR sequences were observed very rarely across donors, whereas some public TCRs were present in many individuals. According to a later analysis, parvovirus B19, influenza, CMV and Epstein-Barr virus appeared linked to several top co-occurrence clusters. Compared with the roughly 700-donor mean, donors in an Asian-associated ancestry cluster had fewer N-insertions in productive TCRs, according to a later genetic analysis. Only TCR beta chains were sequenced in this cohort, and the absence of alpha or paired-chain data limited detectable features. In a later analysis, HLA-associated TCR beta chains were found to be more clonally expanded and to have lower generation probabilities than equally common non-associated chains. For the cohort, immune exposure information was limited to CMV serostatus. Specific HLA alleles were associated with over 15,000 TCR beta sequences at a false discovery rate of 0.05 in a later analysis. V-gene and J-gene trimming of TCR beta chains was associated with a missense DCLRE1C variant in a later genetic analysis, and the association was replicated in an independent cohort. HLA typing was unavailable for some donors at each locus, so association tests used only the typed subset. The study listed approximately 150 TCR beta chains as associated with cytomegalovirus. Strong co-occurrence of HLA alleles, especially DR and DQ, made assigning TCR associations to individual alleles difficult. In an earlier analysis of some 500 of the donors, most TCR beta V segments were observed in productive rearrangements about 87% or about 30% of the time, broadly matching IMGT annotations. Linkage disequilibrium might explain the correlated functional status among segregating V segments, but an unknown experimental factor could not be excluded. The classifier was reported to diagnose cytomegalovirus status with high specificity and sensitivity in both the original and validation cohorts. A further reported finding was that TCR beta sequences accurately predicted the HLA-A and HLA-B alleles for most subjects in the first cohort. The 87-base-pair reads could not distinguish some IMGT-functional V segments, including TRBV6-2 and TRBV6-3, so those segments were excluded. Presence/absence analyses assumed roughly uniform sequencing depth across donors, an assumption that may not hold.

The cohort comprised 550 to 700 healthy bone marrow donors. Cohort members were all nominally healthy when sampled, although unrecorded immune exposures were likely present. The donor was CMV seropositive and was included in the group of some 290 seropositive cohort members. A peripheral blood sample was collected from each donor, and TCR beta sequencing was performed on peripheral blood mononuclear cells. Genomic DNA was extracted from the blood cell samples with the Qiagen DNeasy Blood Extraction Kit. The protocol used for the library was the immunoSEQ multiplex PCR assay. A mixture of 60 forward primers for TCR Vbeta segments and 13 reverse primers for TCR Jbeta segments was used in the multiplex PCR. Amplification of the CDR3 region of rearranged TCR beta genes was performed with a multiplex PCR assay on genomic DNA. The amplified TCR beta libraries were sequenced on the Illumina HiSeq System as 87-base-pair reads. In the original analysis: A later analysis counted about 80 million unique TCR beta chains across the 650 to 800 repertoires, and some 11 million of these chains were shared by at least two donors. A nearest-neighbor algorithm error-corrected the raw reads and collapsed the reads into unique sequences, merging closely related sequences to remove PCR and sequencing errors. V, D and J gene segments were assigned by aligning CDR3 sequences to IMGT reference sequences. Each retained sequence needed at least a six-nucleotide match to both a V gene segment and a J gene segment. Rearrangements were called productive when the CDR3 lacked stop codons and stayed in frame with V and J; all others were non-productive. CDR3 was defined by IMGT convention, running from the second conserved V-encoded cysteine to the conserved J-encoded phenylalanine. The earlier analysis of about 560 of the donors excluded any sequence lacking an unambiguous match to a single V gene segment. In an earlier analysis of approximately 590 of the donors, V segments were called functional above 56.7% productive rearrangements and were called segregating when the between-donor standard deviation exceeded 5%. A statistical classification framework was developed to diagnose cytomegalovirus status using the catalog of TCR beta chain sequences. A later analysis assigned V and J genes by comparing TCR nucleotide sequences with IMGT/GENE-DB human TR gene sequences. In a later analysis, CDR3 sequences and most-parsimonious VDJ recombination scenarios were assigned using the TCRdist pipeline. In a later analysis, every TCR beta chain was defined by the combination of its CDR3 amino acid sequence and its V-gene family, and reads without a unique V-gene family were dropped. A later analysis removed several hundred highly shared, low-generation-probability nucleotide sequences to deal with suspected cross-contamination and a sequencing artifact. In a later analysis, a clonal expansion index was calculated for each public chain from normalized within-repertoire ranks of inferred template counts. A later analysis computed generation probabilities with a VDJ recombination model fitted to out-of-frame rearrangements, and checked the results against IGoR. Hypergeometric tests were used in a later analysis to score TCR-TCR, TCR-HLA and TCR-CMV co-occurrence, with a repertoire-size bias correction applied to the TCR pairs. False discovery rates were estimated in a later analysis by permuting HLA or CMV assignments 20 times. In a later analysis, co-occurring TCRs were grouped with DBSCAN, and TCRdist sequence similarity was added when clustering was performed within HLA-allele-positive subsets. Repertoires with fewer than 30,000 or more than 120,000 public chains, plus five repertoires with anomalous nucleotide sharing, were excluded from co-occurrence clustering. TCRdb obtained this table from immuneACCESS and retained in-frame rearrangements with V and J assigned. These tables miss some clones; where compared with another copy, unresolved V genes account for less than half of the shortfall, and the remainder is unexplained. Clone size and V and J calls were adopted from that table, with D and trimming inferred from the DNA. The sample table holds fewer than 85,000 clones, of which approximately 70% were seen once. The top ten clones comprise 4.9% of the sample.

The CDR3 runs 13 amino acids, cysteine and phenylalanine included. Only the CDR3 DNA stays, 39 bases, in frame from base 1. Here V drops 7 bases and J drops 7 bases, and the junction holds 5 bases not matched to any gene. Via the germline V gene, CDR1 is SGHAT and CDR2 FQNNGV. The receptor chain draws on TRBV11-2 and TRBJ2-3, and TRBD2 matches 10 of the central bases. This sequence was found in a man between 60 and 75 years old in good health and CMV-seropositive. The sequenced sample consisted of PBMCs. The CDR3: CASKTSGEYTQYF. The DNA sequence reads TGTGCCAGCAAAACTAGCGGGGAATATACGCAGTATTTT.